The TCR beta chain described here comes from a study of T cells in Graves' hyperthyroidism and ophthalmopathy. Whole-study context: Peripheral blood was secured at the point of initial diagnosis, before any treatment.

Per germline, CDR1 SEHNR and CDR2 FQNEAQ (reference sequence). Deletions cut 0 bases from V and 0 bases from J, with 12 bases between. The CDR3 is 17 amino acids. Amplified TCR beta CDR3 regions came from RNA transcripts. HTBI primers were used for first-round RT-PCR of the TCR CDR3. A single record per CDR3 protein comes from TCRdb applying MiXCR to the multiplex PCR reads. Among 700,000 to 850,000 distinct CDR3 sequences listed, about 35% were seen once. Broader study findings: Separation of ophthalmopathy from stable hyperthyroidism was achieved by a 13 V-J model. Most clonotypes that expanded in the thyroid above 0.001 also showed up in blood.

This clonotype came up many times. Its matching antigen is unknown. The rearrangement uses TRBV7-9 and TRBJ1-5; no definite D call. This TCR was sampled from a woman in her 40s with Graves' hyperthyroidism. What was sequenced was blood. The DNA for the CDR3 is TGTGCCAGCAGCTTAGCGCGGAGCTCAGATAGCAATCAGCCCCAGCATTTT. This sequence encodes CASSLARSSDSNQPQHF.